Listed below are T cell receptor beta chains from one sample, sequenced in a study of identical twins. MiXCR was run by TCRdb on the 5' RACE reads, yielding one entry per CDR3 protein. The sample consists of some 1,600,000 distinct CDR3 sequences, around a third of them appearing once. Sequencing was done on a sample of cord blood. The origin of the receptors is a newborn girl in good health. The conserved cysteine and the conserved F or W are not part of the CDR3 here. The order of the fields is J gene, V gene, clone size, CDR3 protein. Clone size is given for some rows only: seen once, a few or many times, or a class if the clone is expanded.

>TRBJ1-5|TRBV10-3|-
AISGRDQPQH
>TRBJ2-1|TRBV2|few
ASSVRDGLDEQF
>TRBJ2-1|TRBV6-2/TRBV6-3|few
ASSYPRVGNEQF
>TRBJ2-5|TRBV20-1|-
SATLAGGINEQY
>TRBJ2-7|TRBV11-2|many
ASSFGRLSYEQY
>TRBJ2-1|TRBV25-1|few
ASSTRDRSYEQF
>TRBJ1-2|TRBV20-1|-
SASSRNGYT
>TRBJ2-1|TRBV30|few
AWSDWDRPDEQF
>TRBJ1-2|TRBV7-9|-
ASSLARGRDGYT
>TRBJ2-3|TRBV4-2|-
ASSPMSGGQADTQY
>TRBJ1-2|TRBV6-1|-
VSSRDANYGYT
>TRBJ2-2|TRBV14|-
ATRDSLSNTGELF
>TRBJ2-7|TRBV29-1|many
SVTGRTYEQY
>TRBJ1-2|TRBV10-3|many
AISEAAGNYGYT
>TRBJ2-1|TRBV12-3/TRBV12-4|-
ASSGRAGRPYNEQF
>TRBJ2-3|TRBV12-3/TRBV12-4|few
ASSLPGTGRTRGGTDTQY
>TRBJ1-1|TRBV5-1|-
ASSLVGAGQAF
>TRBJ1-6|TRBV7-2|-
ASSFEPPSSYNSPLH
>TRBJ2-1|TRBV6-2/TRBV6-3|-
ASSPTSEKGNEQF
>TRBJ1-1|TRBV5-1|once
ASSLDLRDTEAF
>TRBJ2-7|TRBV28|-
ASSLSGAGTMGEQY
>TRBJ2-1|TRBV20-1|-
SASGTSGVDEQF
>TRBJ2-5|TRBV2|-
ASSEPPTTLSGSSLEETQY
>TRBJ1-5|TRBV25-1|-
ASSDVGQPQH
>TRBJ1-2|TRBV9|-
AISVGQGINYGYT
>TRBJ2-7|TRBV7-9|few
ASSSRPAYEQY
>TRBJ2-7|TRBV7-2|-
ASSLVSQVSYEQY